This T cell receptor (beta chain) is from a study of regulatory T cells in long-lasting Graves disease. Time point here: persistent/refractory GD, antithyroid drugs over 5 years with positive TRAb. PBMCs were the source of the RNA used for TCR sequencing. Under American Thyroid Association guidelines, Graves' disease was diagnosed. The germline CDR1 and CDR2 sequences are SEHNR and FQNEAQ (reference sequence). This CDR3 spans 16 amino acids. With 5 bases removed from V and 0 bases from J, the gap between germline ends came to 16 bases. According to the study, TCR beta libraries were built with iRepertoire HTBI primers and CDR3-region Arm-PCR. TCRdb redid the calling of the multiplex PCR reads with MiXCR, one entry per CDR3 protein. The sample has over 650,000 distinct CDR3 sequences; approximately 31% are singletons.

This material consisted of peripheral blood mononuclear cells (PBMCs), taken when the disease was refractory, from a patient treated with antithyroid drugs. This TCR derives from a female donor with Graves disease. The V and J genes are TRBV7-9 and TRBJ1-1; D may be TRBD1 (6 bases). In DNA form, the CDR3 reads TGTGCCAGCAGCCGAAATCCGACAGGCTTGAACACTGAAGCTTTCTTT. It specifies CASSRNPTGLNTEAFF.